What follows is one T cell receptor (beta chain) and its context. What it binds is unknown. A J-beta primer mix and a sample-barcoded 5' primer were used in a second PCR of about 7 to 12 cycles. TCRdb called the 5' RACE reads again in MiXCR, with one record for every CDR3 protein. The table includes about 670,000 distinct CDR3 sequences, approximately 40% detected once. The sample comes from a study of blood T cells in healthy people across ages. General study results and limits: A strong correlation between TCR beta diversity and naive T cell percentage was seen.

CDR1 and CDR2 from the germline V gene are DFQATT and SNEGSKA (reference sequence). The CDR3 has 14 residues. Those donating, healthy Caucasian individuals from Russia, were aged about 6 to 90. The chain joins TRBV20-1 to TRBJ2-5; 13 bases map to TRBD2. The better agreement between TRBJ2-7 and the DNA end casts doubt on the J call. The sequence came from a man older than 75 in good health. Input material: blood. As DNA, the CDR3 is TGCAGTGCCCAACTAGCGGGAGGGCTCTACGAGCAGTACTTC. This gives the protein CSAQLAGGLYEQYF.